What follows are 27 T cell receptor beta chains derived from one specimen sequenced in a study of control samples from healthy donors and cancer patients. The repertoire was sequenced with immunoSEQ multiplex PCR; TCRdb's copy has only in-frame clones and lacks some. The repertoire holds some 94,000 clones, with more than 85% as singletons. The specimen sequenced was blood. These receptors originate from a woman aged 50 to 60 in good health.

This clone was counted once. The chain employs TRBV5-1 and TRBJ2-5, with D perhaps matching TRBD1 or TRBD2 (5 bases each). V was trimmed by 0 bases and J by 1 base, leaving 16 bases between them. Germline CDR1 and CDR2: SGHRS and YFSETQ. This CDR3 is 17 amino acids long. CDR3 sequence (DNA): TGCGCCAGCAGCTTGGGAGGGGTAACCATCCTCCAAGAGACCCAGTACTTC. This encodes CASSLGGVTILQETQYF.

Only a few counts were recorded for this clone. This rearrangement joins TRBV27 to TRBJ1-5; weak D call: TRBD1 (5 bases). The CDR3 runs to 14 residues. Trimming cost V 7 bases and J 2 bases, with 12 bases left between them. CDR1 is MNHEY, CDR2 SMNVEV, per germline (reference sequence). CDR3 loop: CASMEGQGNQPQHF. In DNA, the CDR3 is TGTGCCAGCATGGAGGGGCAGGGCAATCAGCCCCAGCATTTT.

The chain carries TRBV14 and TRBJ2-1, with D perhaps TRBD2 (6 bases). V lost 2 bases, J lost 12 bases, and 14 bases lay in between. Germline V gene sequence: CDR1 SGHDN, CDR2 FVKESK. CDR3 length: 13 residues. CDR3 DNA: TGTGCCAGCAGCCAACTACGGGGGATGAGGCAGTTCTTC. It codes for CASSQLRGMRQFF.

The rearrangement joins TRBV4-2 to TRBJ1-1; possibly TRBD1 for D (5 bases). This CDR3 region has 17 residues. CDR1 is LGHNA and CDR2 is YNFKEQ in the germline V gene. V lost 1 base and J 1 base, leaving 16 bases between the germline ends. The CDR3 loop reads CASSQGATWRGNTEAFF. CDR3 sequence (DNA): TGTGCCAGCAGCCAAGGAGCCACTTGGAGGGGGAACACTGAAGCTTTCTTT.

About this clone: The DNA is omitted, as the CDR3 cannot be located on it reliably, and the CDR3 follows TCRdb's listing. V usage is TRBV21-1 and J usage is TRBJ2-5; the DNA was not used to check the table's D call, TRBD2. TRBV21-1 is a listed pseudogene. The CDR3 is made up of 18 amino acids, end residues included. CDR3 in amino acids: CASSKYFCHSGRKETQYF.

V is TRBV7-9 and J is TRBJ1-2; unclear D gene. CDR1 SEHNR and CDR2 FQNEAQ come from the germline V gene (reference sequence). This CDR3 is 13 amino acids long. V lost 4 bases and J lost 3, with 9 bases in between. The CDR3 here is CASSSLGDYGYTF. The CDR3, as DNA: TGTGCCAGCAGCTCACTAGGCGACTATGGCTACACCTTC.

The genes are TRBV19 and TRBJ1-6; weak D call: TRBD1 (6 bases). The CDR3 sequence is 13 residues long. Germline values: CDR1 LNHDA, CDR2 SQIVND (reference sequence). V was clipped by 5 bases and J by 14 bases, with 16 bases between them. CDR3 region: CASSPHSQGSLHF. The CDR3 DNA reads TGTGCCAGTAGTCCGCACTCACAGGGCTCCCTCCACTTT.

The chain recombines TRBV2 with TRBJ2-1, with a tentative D call TRBD2 (6 bases). The CDR3 consists of 15 residues. V lost 1 base, J lost 7 bases, and 14 bases lay in between. CDR1 and CDR2 from the germline V gene are SNHLY and FYNNEI. This CDR3 is CASSEVRGNWNEQFF. The CDR3 coding sequence is TGTGCCAGCAGTGAAGTTCGGGGGAATTGGAATGAGCAGTTCTTC.

As regards this clone: Within the sample, other DNA sequences also encode this same CDR3. This chain links TRBV7-2 with TRBJ1-2; maybe TRBD1 (6 bases). The length of the CDR3 is 15 residues. V lost 5 bases and J lost 4, with 17 bases in between. In germline, CDR1 is SGHTA, CDR2 FQGNSA. CDR3 nucleotide sequence: TGTGCCAGCAGCATGAGGGGGGGGGCCAGCTATGGCTACACCTTC. Its translation: CASSMRGGASYGYTF.

This chain links TRBV11-2 with TRBJ2-3; D possibly corresponds to TRBD2 (5 bases). Germline V gene lookup returns CDR1 SGHAT and CDR2 FQNNGV. The CDR3 spans 15 residues. Trimming left V 0 bases short and J 0 bases short, with 7 bases between. Here the CDR3 DNA reads TGTGCCAGCAGCTTAGAGGGCGGGAGCACAGATACGCAGTATTTT. It codes for CASSLEGGSTDTQYF.

The V call is TRBV19, the J call TRBJ2-7, with D possibly being TRBD1 (6 bases). The germline V and J ends were trimmed by 4 bases and 7 bases, with 17 bases remaining between them. The germline CDR1 and CDR2 sequences are LNHDA and SQIVND (reference sequence). There are 14 residues in the CDR3. CDR3 sequence (DNA): TGTGCCAGTAGTAATACAGGGACATTAGGGGAGCAGTACTTC. Translation: CASSNTGTLGEQYF.

V gene TRBV6-5 combines with J gene TRBJ2-7, with D possibly matching TRBD2 (6 bases). Germline lookup yields CDR1 MNHEY and CDR2 SVGAGI. V dropped 6 bases and J dropped 1 base, with 13 bases sitting between them. The CDR3 runs 14 residues. CDR3: CASRLGGRSYEQYF. The CDR3 nucleotides are TGTGCCAGCAGATTAGGAGGGAGGTCCTACGAGCAGTACTTC.

V and J are TRBV5-1 and TRBJ1-1; D unresolved. CDR1 is SGHRS and CDR2 is YFSETQ in the germline V gene. There are 15 residues in the CDR3. V dropped 0 bases and J dropped 0 bases, with 9 bases sitting between them. CDR3 bases: TGCGCCAGCAGCTTGGGTGGTTTGATGAACACTGAAGCTTTCTTT. This sequence encodes CASSLGGLMNTEAFF. Full variable domain (rest looked up from reference TRBV5-1 and TRBJ1-1): KAGVTQTPRYLIKTRGQQVTLSCSPISGHRSVSWYQQTPGQGLQFLFEYFSETQRNKGNFPGRFSGRQFSNSRSEMNVSTLELGDSALYLCASSLGGLMNTEAFFGQGTRLTVV.

J is TRBJ2-3 and V is TRBV7-3; D gene uncertain. The CDR3 spans 15 residues. Trimming took off 0 bases at V and 0 bases at J, with 7 bases between the two ends. The germline V gene encodes CDR1 SGHTA and CDR2 FQGTGA. The CDR3 is CASSLTMDSTDTQYF. CDR3 sequence (DNA): TGTGCCAGCAGCTTAACGATGGACAGCACAGATACGCAGTATTTT.

This chain joins TRBV19 and TRBJ1-5; TRBD1 might be the D (6 bases). V was shortened by 4 bases and J by 3 bases, with 28 bases between the two germline ends. Germline lookup yields CDR1 LNHDA and CDR2 SQIVND (reference sequence). CDR3 size: 20 residues. The DNA of the CDR3 is TGTGCCAGTAGTAAAAGACCCAAGGGGGACAATGAGGGGAACAATCAGCCCCAGCATTTT. Encoded protein: CASSKRPKGDNEGNNQPQHF.

The rearrangement joins TRBV27 to TRBJ2-1; 12 nucleotides line up with TRBD2. Germline lookup yields CDR1 MNHEY and CDR2 SMNVEV (reference sequence). The V and J ends lost 2 bases and 7 bases, in that order; junction bases with no gene match: 3. The CDR3 length is 15 residues. The CDR3 here is CASSLRLAGVNEQFF. CDR3 coding DNA: TGTGCCAGCAGTTTAAGACTAGCGGGAGTGAATGAGCAGTTCTTC.

The chain combines TRBV7-2 with TRBJ1-5; D uncertain. The germline CDR1 and CDR2 sequences are SGHTA and FQGNSA. The CDR3 consists of 15 residues. Trimming cost V 1 base and J 1 base, with 8 bases left between them. The CDR3 here is CASSLGRVSNQPQHF. CDR3 sequence (DNA): TGTGCCAGCAGCTTAGGAAGGGTGAGCAATCAGCCCCAGCATTTT.

This chain connects TRBV7-3 to TRBJ2-7; 8 bases are shared with TRBD1. Germline loops: CDR1 SGHTA, CDR2 FQGTGA. V was clipped by 5 bases and J by 3 bases; unmatched bases: 12. The CDR3 totals 16 residues. CDR3 coding DNA: TGTGCCAGCAGCCCAACTGGGACAGGTTTTTTCTACGAGCAGTACTTC. Translation gives CASSPTGTGFFYEQYF.

The chain is built from TRBV7-2 and TRBJ1-5; D gene ambiguous. CDR3 length equals 13 residues. The germline V and J ends were trimmed by 1 base and 4 bases, with 5 bases remaining between them. In germline, CDR1 is SGHTA, CDR2 FQGNSA. The CDR3 reads CASSLGENQPQHF. The CDR3, as DNA: TGTGCCAGCAGCTTAGGCGAGAATCAGCCCCAGCATTTT.

The rearrangement links TRBV9 to TRBJ1-5; D possibly corresponds to TRBD1 (6 bases). This CDR3 region has 14 residues. The germline CDR1 and CDR2 sequences are SGDLS and YYNGEE. V was trimmed by 3 bases and J by 1 base, leaving 8 bases between them. CDR3 sequence: CASSAQGSNQPQHF. CDR3 DNA: TGTGCCAGCAGCGCCCAGGGGAGCAATCAGCCCCAGCATTTT.

The gene calls are TRBV4-3 and TRBJ1-2; D gene ambiguous. CDR3 length: 14 amino acids. V lost 2 bases and J 4 bases, leaving 11 bases between the germline ends. From germline, CDR1 is LGHNA and CDR2 YSLEER. The CDR3 reads CASSQSRGGYGYTF. The CDR3 DNA sequence: TGCGCCAGCAGCCAATCCCGGGGAGGCTATGGCTACACCTTC.

The chain combines TRBV28 with TRBJ2-1, with 14 nucleotides matching TRBD2. The junction had 4 bases not matched to a gene; V was cut back by 6 bases and J by 0 bases. Germline V lookup: CDR1 MDHEN, CDR2 SYDVKM. CDR3 length equals 17 residues. The CDR3 is CASRTGTSGSSYNEQFF. The CDR3 DNA sequence: TGTGCCAGCAGAACCGGGACTAGCGGGAGCTCCTACAATGAGCAGTTCTTC.

The gene calls are TRBV11-3 and TRBJ2-1; possibly TRBD2 for D (7 bases). This CDR3 region has 16 residues. The germline V gene has CDR1 SGHNT and CDR2 YENEEA. With 5 bases removed from V and 5 bases from J, the gap between germline ends came to 19 bases. The CDR3 region has the DNA TGTGCCAGCAGCCAAGGGGGGGGGAGGTACGACAATGAGCAGTTCTTC. Its protein is CASSQGGGRYDNEQFF. Variable domain in full (rest from reference TRBV11-3 and TRBJ2-1): EAGVVQSPRYKIIEKKQPVAFWCNPISGHNTLYWYLQNLGQGPELLIRYENEEAVDDSQLPKDRFSAERLKGVDSTLKIQPAELGDSAVYLCASSQGGGRYDNEQFFGPGTRLTVL.

V usage is TRBV5-6 and J usage is TRBJ1-2; TRBD1 agrees at 7 bases. V lost 2 bases and J lost 2; bases outside the gene matches: 9. CDR1 and CDR2 (germline): SGHDT, YYEEEE. The CDR3 consists of 16 residues. CDR3: CASSFPRQGVNYGYTF. CDR3 bases: TGTGCCAGCAGCTTTCCACGGCAGGGGGTCAACTATGGCTACACCTTC.

The chain links TRBV4-1 to TRBJ1-2; TRBD1 is a possible D gene (6 bases). The CDR3 runs 15 residues. The V gene's germline CDR1 is MGHRA and CDR2 YSYEKL. V lost 1 base to trimming and J lost 4 bases, with 13 bases between them. CDR3 loop: CASSQVLGAGYGYTF. The CDR3 bases are TGCGCCAGCAGCCAAGTTCTGGGGGCGGGCTATGGCTACACCTTC.

Turning to this clone: At one end the junction does not follow the germline gene, possibly because of a read error. This specimen includes other DNA sequences encoding the same CDR3. The chain is built from TRBV28 and TRBJ1-3, with TRBD1 as a possible D gene (6 bases). In germline, CDR1 is MDHEN, CDR2 SYDVKM. This CDR3 is built from 15 residues. In DNA form, the CDR3 reads TGTGCCAGCAGTTCCAGGACAGCCTCTGGGAACACCATATATTTT. Translated, it gives CASSSRTASGNTIYF.

The chain couples TRBV5-4 to TRBJ2-7, with 7 bases matching TRBD1. J gave up 0 bases and V 4 bases, and 7 bases lay outside the gene matches. CDR3 size: 15 residues. The germline V gene has CDR1 SGHNT and CDR2 YYREEE (reference sequence). In DNA, the CDR3 is TGTGCCAGCAGCGCCCCCCGGGACAGCTCCTACGAGCAGTACTTC. Protein: CASSAPRDSSYEQYF.